The 26 T cell receptor beta chains given below trace back to one sample, sequenced in a study of shared clonotypes between healthy human individuals. Libraries were prepared by immunoSEQ multiplex PCR; TCRdb keeps only in-frame clonotypes and omits some of them. This table holds approximately 1.4 million clones, 95% to 99% found once. Sequencing used naive CD4+ T cells sorted from blood. The sample's subset: CD45RA+ positively selected. These receptors originate from a man aged 25-40 years in good health.

The chain couples TRBV28 to TRBJ2-6; the match to TRBD1 covers 7 bases. Germline lookup yields CDR1 MDHEN and CDR2 SYDVKM. The junction had 10 bases not matched to a gene; V was cut back by 7 bases and J by 4 bases. The CDR3 is 16 amino acids. CDR3 DNA sequence: TGTGCCAGCACGGACTTTAGGGGGCCAGGGGCCAACGTCCTGACTTTC. Translating gives CASTDFRGPGANVLTF.

The chain has TRBV6-6 and TRBJ2-3, with D tentatively TRBD2 (6 bases). The germline V gene has CDR1 MNHNY and CDR2 SVGAGI (reference sequence). The ends were cut back, 4 bases at V and 2 bases at J, with 10 bases in the middle. This CDR3 spans 14 amino acids. The CDR3 is CASSFGLPTDTQYF. DNA of the CDR3: TGTGCCAGCAGTTTCGGACTACCCACAGATACGCAGTATTTT.

This clone was observed once. The chain couples TRBV5-1 to TRBJ2-3; 7 nucleotides agree with TRBD1. This CDR3 spans 16 amino acids. Trimming cost V 4 bases and J 1 base; bases outside gene matches: 9. CDR1 and CDR2 from the germline V gene are SGHRS and YFSETQ. The CDR3 DNA sequence: TGCGCCAGCAGCCCGATGGGGACAGATCGCACAGATACGCAGTATTTT. As protein: CASSPMGTDRTDTQYF.

The chain has TRBV28 and TRBJ2-7, with 10 bases that match TRBD1. The germline V gene encodes CDR1 MDHEN and CDR2 SYDVKM. The V gene end was trimmed by 5 bases and the J gene end by 5 bases; junction bases not matched to a gene: 12. The CDR3 length is 16 residues. The CDR3 sequence is CASSTQTGGRVHEQYF. The CDR3 DNA sequence: TGTGCCAGCAGTACACAGACAGGGGGCAGGGTCCACGAGCAGTACTTC. Full variable domain (missing parts from reference TRBV28 and TRBJ2-7): DVKVTQSSRYLVKRTGEKVFLECVQDMDHENMFWYRQDPGLGLRLIYFSYDVKMKEKGDIPEGYSVSREKKERFSLILESASTNQTSMYLCASSTQTGGRVHEQYFGPGTRLTVT.

This sequence joins TRBV6-1 and TRBJ1-1, with D perhaps TRBD1 (6 bases). The CDR3 sequence is 13 residues long. Looked up from germline, CDR1 is MNHNS and CDR2 is SASEGT. With 7 bases removed from V and 1 base from J, the gap between germline ends came to 10 bases. Here the CDR3 DNA reads TGTGCCAGCACCCTGACAGGGAACACTGAAGCTTTCTTT. This codes for CASTLTGNTEAFF.

As concerns this clone: This CDR3 is also generated by other DNA sequences in the sample. The V call is TRBV18, the J call TRBJ2-1; no clear D gene. This CDR3 has 16 residues. V was trimmed by 0 bases and J by 4 bases, leaving 13 bases between them. Germline V gene sequence: CDR1 KGHSH, CDR2 LQKENI. CDR3: CASSPPSGFSYNEQFF. Written as DNA, the CDR3 is TGTGCCAGCTCACCACCATCGGGTTTTAGTTACAATGAGCAGTTCTTC.

This rearrangement joins TRBV2 to TRBJ2-7, with 7 bases fitting TRBD2. Germline V CDR1 and CDR2: SNHLY, FYNNEI. Trimming removed 4 bases from V and 3 bases from J; junction bases left unmatched: 9. This CDR3 spans 15 amino acids. CDR3 nucleotide sequence: TGTGCCAGCAGTGGGAGACTAGCCGGATACTACGAGCAGTACTTC. Translating gives CASSGRLAGYYEQYF. Using reference TRBV2 and TRBJ2-7 for the parts outside the CDR3, the full variable domain is EPEVTQTPSHQVTQMGQEVILRCVPISNHLYFYWYRQILGQKVEFLVSFYNNEISEKSEIFDDQFSVERPDGSNFTLKIRSTKLEDSAMYFCASSGRLAGYYEQYFGPGTRLTVT.

This clone occurred once. The genes are TRBV7-9 and TRBJ2-5, with D possibly being TRBD1 (5 bases). Germline V CDR1 and CDR2: SEHNR, FQNEAQ (reference sequence). The CDR3 is 14 residues long. Deletions cut 8 bases from V and 5 bases from J, with 18 bases between. CDR3 DNA sequence: TGTGCCAGCGGCCCCCCCCCTAAGGGGGAGACCCAGTACTTC. Amino acids: CASGPPPKGETQYF.

The genes are TRBV9 and TRBJ2-2, with 9 bases aligning to TRBD1. V dropped 3 bases and J dropped 3; count of bases not matched to a gene: 3. The CDR3 contains 15 residues. Germline loops: CDR1 SGDLS, CDR2 YYNGEE. The CDR3, as DNA: TGTGCCAGCAGCGAAACAGGGGGCCACACCGGGGAGCTGTTTTTT. Protein: CASSETGGHTGELFF.

The V call is TRBV28, the J call TRBJ2-1, with D unresolved. V was shortened by 7 bases and J by 5 bases, with 15 bases between the two germline ends. Germline lookup yields CDR1 MDHEN and CDR2 SYDVKM. This CDR3 has 14 amino acids. CDR3 region: CASNTPRPNNEQFF. The CDR3, as DNA: TGTGCCAGCAATACTCCCCGGCCCAACAATGAGCAGTTCTTC. The whole variable domain, remainder taken from reference TRBV28 and TRBJ2-1, is DVKVTQSSRYLVKRTGEKVFLECVQDMDHENMFWYRQDPGLGLRLIYFSYDVKMKEKGDIPEGYSVSREKKERFSLILESASTNQTSMYLCASNTPRPNNEQFFGPGTRLTVL.

The chain is built from TRBV7-6 and TRBJ2-1; D is ambiguous. V lost 2 bases, J lost 0 bases, and 11 bases lay in between. There are 16 residues in the CDR3. Germline loops: CDR1 SGHVS, CDR2 FNYEAQ. The CDR3 loop reads CASSLFRLDSYNEQFF. The CDR3 nucleotides read TGTGCCAGCAGCTTATTCCGGCTAGACTCCTACAATGAGCAGTTCTTC. Supplemented by reference TRBV7-6 and TRBJ2-1, the full variable domain reads GAGVSQSPRYKVTKRGQDVALRCDPISGHVSLYWYRQALGQGPEFLTYFNYEAQQDKSGLPNDRFSAERPEGSISTLTIQRTEQRDSAMYRCASSLFRLDSYNEQFFGPGTRLTVL.

The rearrangement joins TRBV5-6 to TRBJ2-7, with 9 bases lining up with TRBD2. Germline V gives CDR1 SGHDT, CDR2 YYEEEE. The CDR3 has 16 amino acids. V shed 0 bases, J shed 4 bases, and the junction held 8 bases outside the gene matches. In nucleotides, the CDR3 is TGTGCCAGCAGCTTGGTTCTCGCGGGAGGGCCTTACGAGCAGTACTTC. It translates to CASSLVLAGGPYEQYF.

CDR3 region: CASSLGAGTKNEQYF. The CDR3 nucleotides are TGTGCCAGCAGCTTAGGTGCAGGGACAAAAAACGAGCAGTACTTC. The chain combines TRBV7-9 with TRBJ2-7, with TRBD1 as a possible D gene (6 bases). The CDR3 length is 15 residues. Trimming removed 1 base from V and 5 bases from J, with 15 bases in between. Germline values: CDR1 SEHNR, CDR2 FQNEAQ (reference sequence).

This clone showed up just once. The V gene is TRBV18, the J gene TRBJ2-5; maybe TRBD2 (5 bases). V was shortened by 3 bases and J by 2 bases, with 13 bases between the two germline ends. CDR1 and CDR2 from the germline V gene are KGHSH and LQKENI. The length of the CDR3 is 15 residues. CDR3 sequence (DNA): TGTGCCAGCTCACCTTCGAGGGCAGTTCAAGAGACCCAGTACTTC. Its translation is CASSPSRAVQETQYF. The whole variable domain, filled in from reference TRBV18 and TRBJ2-5, reads NAGVMQNPRHLVRRRGQEARLRCSPMKGHSHVYWYRQLPEEGLKFMVYLQKENIIDESGMPKERFSAEFPKEGPSILRIQQVVRGDSAAYFCASSPSRAVQETQYFGPGTRLLVL.

The V gene is TRBV2, the J gene TRBJ2-2, with a possible D match to TRBD2 (5 bases). Germline V gives CDR1 SNHLY, CDR2 FYNNEI. This CDR3 has 15 amino acids. The germline V and J ends were trimmed by 7 bases and 1 base, with 13 bases remaining between them. The CDR3 nucleotides are TGTGCCAGCACATCATCAAGCGGGAACACCGGGGAGCTGTTTTTT. Protein product: CASTSSSGNTGELFF.

The chain couples TRBV27 to TRBJ1-4; D might be TRBD1 (5 bases). The V gene lost 2 bases and the J gene lost 5 bases, with 12 bases spanning the gap. CDR1 and CDR2 from the germline V gene are MNHEY and SMNVEV (reference sequence). This CDR3 spans 15 amino acids. DNA for the CDR3: TGTGCCAGCAGTTTAGCAGGGTCGCACAATGAAAAACTGTTTTTT. Amino acids: CASSLAGSHNEKLFF.

V usage is TRBV9 and J usage is TRBJ2-7; 7 nucleotides align to TRBD1. The CDR3 spans 14 residues. Germline CDR1 and CDR2: SGDLS and YYNGEE. Trimming at V came to 4 bases and at J to 3 bases, leaving 7 bases not matched to a gene. The DNA of the CDR3 is TGTGCCAGCAGCACTACAGGGGTTGGCTACGAGCAGTACTTC. The encoded protein is CASSTTGVGYEQYF.

The chain carries TRBV2 and TRBJ2-1; D gene ambiguous. Germline CDR1 SNHLY, CDR2 FYNNEI. With 1 base removed from V and 0 bases from J, the gap between germline ends came to 7 bases. CDR3 length: 15 residues. The CDR3 is CASSEDQSSYNEQFF. CDR3 sequence (DNA): TGTGCCAGCAGTGAAGACCAGAGCTCCTACAATGAGCAGTTCTTC.

DNA for the CDR3: TGTGCCACCAGCAGCCACATCTCCGCAGAAAAACTGTTTTTT. This sequence encodes CATSSHISAEKLFF. The rearrangement links TRBV15 to TRBJ1-4; D is unresolved. V was trimmed by 3 bases and J by 8 bases, leaving 13 bases between them. This CDR3 has 14 residues. Germline V CDR1 and CDR2: LNHNV, YYDKDF (reference sequence).

The chain has TRBV5-4 and TRBJ2-5, with TRBD2 identical over 9 bases. V was clipped by 1 base and J by 0 bases; unmatched bases: 1. CDR1 is SGHNT, CDR2 YYREEE, per germline (reference sequence). The CDR3 is 15 residues long. CDR3 in amino acids: CASSLPSGDQETQYF. The CDR3 nucleotides read TGTGCCAGCAGCTTGCCTAGCGGGGACCAAGAGACCCAGTACTTC.

V usage is TRBV14 and J usage is TRBJ2-5; D not certain. The CDR3 has 16 residues. Deletions cut 4 bases from V and 5 bases from J, with 20 bases between. Germline V CDR1 and CDR2: SGHDN, FVKESK. The CDR3 DNA reads TGTGCCAGCAGCCTCCATCATCAAAGGACCGTCGAGACCCAGTACTTC. Amino acids: CASSLHHQRTVETQYF.

The gene calls are TRBV18 and TRBJ2-5; 9 nucleotides match TRBD1. With 3 bases clipped from V and 1 base from J, the junction kept 9 bases outside the gene matches. CDR3 length equals 17 residues. The germline V gene has CDR1 KGHSH and CDR2 LQKENI. The CDR3 here is CASSPLPGQGVQETQYF. The CDR3 DNA reads as TGTGCCAGCTCACCCCTCCCGGGACAGGGTGTCCAAGAGACCCAGTACTTC.

V is TRBV11-2 and J is TRBJ1-4; D is perhaps TRBD1 (6 bases). CDR3 length: 14 amino acids. CDR1 and CDR2 (germline): SGHAT, FQNNGV. The V gene lost 6 bases and the J gene lost 8 bases, with 16 bases spanning the gap. The CDR3 sequence: CASRRPGTGEKLFF. In nucleotides, the CDR3 is TGTGCCAGCAGACGTCCGGGAACAGGGGAAAAACTGTTTTTT.

The chain recombines TRBV18 with TRBJ1-4, with 7 bases fitting TRBD1. The germline CDR1 and CDR2 sequences are KGHSH and LQKENI. The CDR3 has 15 residues. J gave up 7 bases and V 3 bases, and 8 bases lay outside the gene matches. The CDR3 sequence: CASSPPTGTFEKLFF. Here the CDR3 DNA reads TGTGCCAGCTCACCCCCGACAGGGACGTTTGAAAAACTGTTTTTT.

The J gene is TRBJ2-5, the V gene TRBV30; maybe TRBD1 (6 bases). Trimming took 3 bases from V and 5 from J, leaving 16 bases between them. The germline V gene has CDR1 GTSNPN and CDR2 SVGIG (reference sequence). This CDR3 spans 14 amino acids. The chain's CDR3 is CAWSPAGVEETQYF. As DNA, the CDR3 is TGTGCCTGGAGCCCCGCAGGGGTAGAGGAGACCCAGTACTTC.

The chain combines TRBV11-2 with TRBJ2-1; D may be TRBD2 (6 bases). The CDR3 runs to 17 residues. With 1 base removed from V and 4 bases from J, the gap between germline ends came to 17 bases. Per the germline V gene, CDR1 is SGHAT and CDR2 is FQNNGV. The CDR3 bases are TGTGCCAGCAGCTTAGTGTCGGGGGTTCAATTTTACAATGAGCAGTTCTTC. Translation: CASSLVSGVQFYNEQFF.